These T cell receptor beta chains were read from a single sample in a study of neurological immune-mediated disorders. TCRdb ran MiXCR on the 5' RACE reads and lists one entry per CDR3 protein. The sample lists some 57,000 distinct CDR3 sequences, 3% to 4% occurring once. Specimen: PBMCs. These receptors were obtained from a man in his fifties or sixties with multiple sclerosis. CDR3s include the opening cysteine and the closing phenylalanine or tryptophan.

>15|TRBV20-1
CSAHRQPSESTEAFF
>13|TRBV15
CATSGDRSLGYTF
>12|TRBV20-1
CSAFRASYEQYF
>13|TRBV27
CASASGGNTEAFF
>16|TRBV18
CASSPPGLAGLYEQYF
>15|TRBV7-9
CASSLGSRSTDTQYF
>13|TRBV20-1
CSARDGGNYEQYF
>21|TRBV5-1
CASSLGPRTGGSSGSQETQYF
>13|TRBV20-1
CSARETGDYGYTF
>14|TRBV28
CASSGTVSNQPQHF
>13|TRBV20-1
CSGLAGPYNEQFF
>15|TRBV12-3/TRBV12-4
CASSPGTSGIREQYF
>13|TRBV12-3/TRBV12-4
CASTLGVDGTQYF
>15|TRBV10-3
CAISEDSIPGQPQHF
>14|TRBV2
CASTGGQTYNEQFF
>16|TRBV7-2
CASSPRTSGRASEQYF
>18|TRBV5-6
CASSLGRVSGWSKNIQYF
>11|TRBV18
CASSPENIQYF
>14|TRBV29-1
CSGGPFGNTGELFF
>13|TRBV20-1
CSDINTSTDTQYF
>20|TRBV7-9
CASSLERPHFLAGYTDTQYF
>15|TRBV5-1
CASSPRGTNTGELFF
>11|TRBV20-1
CSALQGAGYTF
>14|TRBV20-1
CSARAGGVGNEQFF
>15|TRBV7-9
CASSGGTSFTGELFF
>17|TRBV7-6
CASSLFTGLRHTGELFF